These 2 T cell receptor beta chains originate from one sample sequenced in a study of blood T cell repertoires in COVID-19. Data came from immunoSEQ multiplex PCR; TCRdb stores just in-frame clones and leaves some out. The profile shows around 190,000 clones, more than 70% of them singletons. The sample taken for sequencing was peripheral blood. The source is a man aged 45 to 65 with COVID-19, enrolled during active disease.

This rearrangement joins TRBV28 to TRBJ1-5, with D uncertain. There are 13 residues in the CDR3. Between the trimmed V and J ends, which lost 2 bases and 6 bases, there was a span of 8 bases. The germline gives CDR1 MDHEN, CDR2 SYDVKM. As DNA, the CDR3 is TGTGCCAGCAGTTTACTCAGAGGTCAGCCCCAGCATTTT. Its translation is CASSLLRGQPQHF.

This chain links TRBV19 with TRBJ2-7; TRBD2 agrees at 12 bases. The CDR3 covers 16 residues. Germline loops: CDR1 LNHDA, CDR2 SQIVND (reference sequence). The junction had 8 bases not matched to a gene; V was cut back by 5 bases and J by 3 bases. CDR3 in DNA: TGTGCCAGTAGTGACCAGACTAGCGGGAGTCACTACGAGCAGTACTTC. Protein: CASSDQTSGSHYEQYF.